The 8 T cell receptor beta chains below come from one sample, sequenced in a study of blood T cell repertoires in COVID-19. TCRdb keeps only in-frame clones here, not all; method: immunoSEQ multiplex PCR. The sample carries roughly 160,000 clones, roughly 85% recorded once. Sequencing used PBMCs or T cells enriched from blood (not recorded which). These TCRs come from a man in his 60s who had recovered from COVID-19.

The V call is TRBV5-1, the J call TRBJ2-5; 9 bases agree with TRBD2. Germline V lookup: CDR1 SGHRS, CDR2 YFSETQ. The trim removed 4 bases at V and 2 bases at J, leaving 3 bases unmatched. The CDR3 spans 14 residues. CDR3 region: CASSVGLAQETQYF. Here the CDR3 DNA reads TGCGCCAGCAGCGTGGGACTAGCTCAAGAGACCCAGTACTTC.

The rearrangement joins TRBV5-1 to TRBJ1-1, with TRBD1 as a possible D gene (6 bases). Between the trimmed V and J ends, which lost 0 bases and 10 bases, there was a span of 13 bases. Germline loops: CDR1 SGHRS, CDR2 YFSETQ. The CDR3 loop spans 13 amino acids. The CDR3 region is CASSLAQGWAAFF. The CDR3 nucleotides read TGCGCCAGCAGCTTGGCCCAGGGGTGGGCAGCTTTCTTT.

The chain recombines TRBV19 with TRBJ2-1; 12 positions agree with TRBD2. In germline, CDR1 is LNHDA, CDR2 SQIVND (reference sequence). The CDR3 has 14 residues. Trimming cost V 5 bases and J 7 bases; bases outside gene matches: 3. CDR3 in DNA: TGTGCCAGTAGTCGGACTAGCGGGGCTAATGAGCAGTTCTTC. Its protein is CASSRTSGANEQFF.

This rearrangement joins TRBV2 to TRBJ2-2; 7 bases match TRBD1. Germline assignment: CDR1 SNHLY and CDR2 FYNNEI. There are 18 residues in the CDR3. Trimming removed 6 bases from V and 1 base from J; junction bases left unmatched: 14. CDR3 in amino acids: CASSLPPRGTENTGELFF. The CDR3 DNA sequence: TGTGCCAGCAGCCTTCCCCCGAGGGGGACAGAGAACACCGGGGAGCTGTTTTTT.

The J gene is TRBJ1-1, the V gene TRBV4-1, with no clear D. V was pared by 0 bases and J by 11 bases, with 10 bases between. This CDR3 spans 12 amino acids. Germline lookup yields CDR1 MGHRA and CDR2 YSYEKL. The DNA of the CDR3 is TGCGCCAGCAGCCAAGATCAGGCCGCTGCTTTCTTT. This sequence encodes CASSQDQAAAFF.

In DNA, the CDR3 is TGTGCCAGCAGCGTAGGGGTCGACAGGGCTTTCACCGGGGAGCTGTTTTTT. Its protein product is CASSVGVDRAFTGELFF. The chain employs TRBV7-8 and TRBJ2-2; TRBD1 matches 7 bases. Germline V gene lookup returns CDR1 SGHVS and CDR2 FQNEAQ. Trimming took 5 bases from V and 4 from J; bases not matched to a gene: 13. CDR3 size: 17 residues. The full variable domain, with the rest looked up from reference TRBV7-8 and TRBJ2-2, is GAGVSQSPRYKVAKRGQDVALRCDPISGHVSLFWYQQALGQGPEFLTYFQNEAQLDKSGLPSDRFFAERPEGSVSTLKIQRTQQEDSAVYLCASSVGVDRAFTGELFFGEGSRLTVL.

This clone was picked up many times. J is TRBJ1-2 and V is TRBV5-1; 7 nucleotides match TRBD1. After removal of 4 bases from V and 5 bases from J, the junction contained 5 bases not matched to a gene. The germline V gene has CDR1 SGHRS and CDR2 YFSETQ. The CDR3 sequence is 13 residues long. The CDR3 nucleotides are TGCGCCAGCAGCAACCGGGACAGTTATGGCTACACCTTC. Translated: CASSNRDSYGYTF.

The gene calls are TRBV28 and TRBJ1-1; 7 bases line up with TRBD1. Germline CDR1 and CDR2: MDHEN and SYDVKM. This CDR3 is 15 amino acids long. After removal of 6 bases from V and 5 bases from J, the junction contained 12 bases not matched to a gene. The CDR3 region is CASSPPTTGWTEAFF. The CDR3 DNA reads TGTGCCAGCAGCCCTCCGACGACAGGGTGGACTGAAGCTTTCTTT.